These T cell receptor beta chains were read from a single sample in a study of blood T cell repertoires in COVID-19. Sequencing was performed with immunoSEQ multiplex PCR; in TCRdb, only in-frame clones are kept and a portion is missing. In the table there are more than 95,000 clones, roughly 82% of which are singletons. Sequencing was carried out using peripheral blood. These receptors were obtained from a human donor in a cohort sampled during active COVID-19. The conserved cysteine and the conserved F or W are not part of the CDR3 here. The order of the fields is J gene, V gene, D gene, CDR3 protein. A D gene is named only where the DNA matches it firmly.

TRBJ2-5 | TRBV5-1 | NA | ASSLAGETQY
TRBJ1-1 | TRBV25-1 | TRBD1 | ARKGALGAF
TRBJ1-2 | TRBV4-3 | NA | ASSATGDYGYT
TRBJ1-5 | TRBV19 | TRBD1 | ASSIGTGTGWNQPQH
TRBJ1-2 | TRBV6-1 | TRBD1 | ASSDWDRGPYGYT
TRBJ1-5 | TRBV11-2 | NA | ASSSQGYSNQPQH
TRBJ2-1 | TRBV27 | TRBD2 | ASSLLGLAGSNEQF
TRBJ1-6 | TRBV27 | TRBD1 | ASSPQPPGTGGTYSPLH
TRBJ2-3 | TRBV4-1 | TRBD1 | ASRPYLLRDSLNTQY
TRBJ2-7 | TRBV11-2 | NA | ASSLFSGDYEQY
TRBJ2-7 | TRBV7-2 | TRBD2 | ASSFGGRAYDEQY
TRBJ2-7 | TRBV7-9 | TRBD2 | ASRKTSGENYEQY
TRBJ2-6 | TRBV18 | NA | ASSDYWGSGANVLT
TRBJ1-5 | TRBV5-6 | NA | ASSHAAGGAGPQH
TRBJ2-3 | TRBV4-1 | TRBD1 | ASSPLWDRTDTQY
TRBJ1-2 | TRBV13 | NA | ASSFQNQGHYGYT
TRBJ2-4 | TRBV4-1 | TRBD1 | ASSLLPGQGVKNIQY
TRBJ2-3 | TRBV4-3 | TRBD2 | ASSQDVTSGTDTQY
TRBJ1-5 | TRBV30 | NA | AWSARGLSQPQH
TRBJ2-7 | TRBV6-5 | NA | ASRQSLPLEQY
TRBJ2-5 | TRBV3-1/TRBV3-2 | NA | ASSFDRTYQETQY
TRBJ2-1 | TRBV14 | TRBD2 | ASPPGTSGNNEQF
TRBJ1-1 | TRBV6-6 | TRBD1 | ASSSLTLTGPTEAF
TRBJ1-2 | TRBV29-1 | NA | SVEDGGGGYT
TRBJ2-3 | TRBV27 | NA | ASSPAALITDTQY
TRBJ2-7 | TRBV5-1 | TRBD2 | ASSLPVSGSPDEQY
TRBJ1-4 | TRBV12-3/TRBV12-4 | NA | ASSSRQPSKLF
TRBJ1-1 | TRBV6-5 | NA | ASSYATHTEAF
TRBJ2-5 | TRBV7-2 | NA | ASSIGLQETQY
TRBJ1-2 | TRBV6-6 | NA | ASSPGTPDYGYT
TRBJ2-1 | TRBV6-5 | TRBD1 | ASRRTGLAHEQF
TRBJ2-2 | TRBV18 | TRBD2 | ASSPAGLAATGELF
TRBJ2-3 | TRBV5-6 | TRBD2 | ASSLATSGISTDTQY
TRBJ2-1 | TRBV11-3 | TRBD2 | ASSLEGLPPTNEQF
TRBJ2-7 | TRBV4-1 | NA | ASSQEASGHGSYEQY
TRBJ2-3 | TRBV1 | NA | TSSQDYRDTQY
TRBJ2-1 | TRBV9 | TRBD1 | ASSSRFGTAYNEQF
TRBJ2-7 | TRBV7-9 | TRBD2 | ASSLLPGGSSYEQY
TRBJ2-1 | TRBV7-9 | NA | ASSLAGSSYNEQF
TRBJ1-3 | TRBV7-3 | NA | ASSSGGPGNTIY
TRBJ1-5 | TRBV7-9 | TRBD1 | ASSDQGASNQPQH
TRBJ2-3 | TRBV15 | TRBD2 | ATSRDFYREGLAGADTQY
TRBJ2-7 | TRBV6-5 | NA | ASIGGIGSYEQY
TRBJ1-1 | TRBV28 | TRBD1 | ASSLGTGLVQAF
TRBJ2-7 | TRBV7-9 | TRBD1 | ASTAPGGYEQY
TRBJ1-1 | TRBV25-1 | NA | ASSAESLPRPEAF
TRBJ2-3 | TRBV4-3 | NA | ASSQGGDGDTQY
TRBJ1-4 | TRBV7-2 | TRBD1 | ASSLIYPNRGKEKLF